These T cell receptor beta chains were read from a single sample in a study of regulatory T cells in long-lasting Graves disease. From the multiplex PCR reads, TCRdb called clonotypes with MiXCR, one entry per CDR3 protein. The repertoire holds roughly 500,000 distinct CDR3 sequences, about 20% seen once, with over 7.5% in the top ten. Sequenced material: peripheral blood mononuclear cells (PBMCs), taken when the disease was refractory, from a patient treated with antithyroid drugs. These receptors came from a female donor with Graves disease. The CDR3 runs from the conserved cysteine through the conserved F or W. D genes are given only for firm matches. The listing skips clone size in some rows; elsewhere it reads once, few, many or a size class.

v_gene: TRBV11-1
abundance: few
d_gene: TRBD2
j_gene: TRBJ2-2
CDR3aa: CASSPVGRDWTGELFF
CDR3nt: TGTGCCAGCAGCCCTGTTGGGAGGGACTGGACCGGGGAGCTGTTTTTT

v_gene: TRBV6-1
abundance: few
d_gene: -
j_gene: TRBJ2-6
CDR3aa: CAGVGLSGANVLTF
CDR3nt: TGTGCCGGGGTCGGCCTCTCTGGGGCCAACGTCCTGACTTTC

v_gene: TRBV3-1
abundance: few
d_gene: -
j_gene: TRBJ2-2
CDR3aa: CASSHPRGPRTGELFF
CDR3nt: TGTGCCAGCAGCCACCCCCGAGGGCCGAGGACCGGGGAGCTGTTTTTT

v_gene: TRBV30
abundance: many
d_gene: TRBD2
j_gene: TRBJ2-5
CDR3aa: CAWAAGGLQQTQYF
CDR3nt: TGTGCCTGGGCAGCGGGAGGACTCCAGCAGACCCAGTACTTC

v_gene: TRBV6-1
abundance: -
d_gene: -
j_gene: TRBJ2-4
CDR3aa: CASSDTGWASNIQYF
CDR3nt: TGTGCCAGCAGTGACACAGGTTGGGCCTCAAACATTCAGTACTTC

v_gene: TRBV7-9
abundance: few
d_gene: -
j_gene: TRBJ1-1
CDR3aa: CASSLVGEGYGEAFF
CDR3nt: TGTGCCAGCAGCTTAGTTGGGGAGGGCTACGGTGAAGCTTTCTTT

v_gene: TRBV28
abundance: -
d_gene: -
j_gene: TRBJ2-5
CDR3aa: CASSDQNRQETQYF
CDR3nt: TGTGCCAGCTCCGACCAGAACAGGCAAGAGACCCAGTACTTC

v_gene: TRBV28
abundance: many
d_gene: -
j_gene: TRBJ2-6
CDR3aa: CASSLTQVSGANVLTF
CDR3nt: TGTGCCAGCAGTTTAACCCAGGTCTCTGGGGCCAACGTCCTGACTTTC

v_gene: TRBV30
abundance: -
d_gene: -
j_gene: TRBJ1-1
CDR3aa: CACIRPEAFF
CDR3nt: TGTGCCTGTATTCGCCCCGAAGCTTTCTTT

v_gene: TRBV28
abundance: many
d_gene: -
j_gene: TRBJ2-7
CDR3aa: CASSLQPLSGGNEQYF
CDR3nt: TGTGCCAGCAGTTTACAACCCTTATCAGGGGGGAACGAGCAGTACTTC

v_gene: TRBV30
abundance: -
d_gene: -
j_gene: TRBJ2-7
CDR3aa: CAWSVSLVGQYF
CDR3nt: TGTGCCTGGAGTGTGAGCCTTGTGGGGCAGTACTTC

v_gene: TRBV6-5
abundance: -
d_gene: -
j_gene: TRBJ2-7
CDR3aa: CASSYAGKYEQYF
CDR3nt: TGTGCCAGCAGCTACGCCGGGAAATACGAGCAGTACTTC

v_gene: TRBV6-2/TRBV6-3
abundance: many
d_gene: -
j_gene: TRBJ2-7
CDR3aa: CASSYTPFPDEQYF
CDR3nt: TGTGCCAGCAGTTACACCCCCTTTCCGGACGAGCAGTACTTC

v_gene: TRBV27
abundance: -
d_gene: TRBD2
j_gene: TRBJ2-7
CDR3aa: CASSFHRGSGTLSFTYEQYF
CDR3nt: TGTGCCAGCAGTTTCCACCGGGGTAGCGGGACTCTCTCATTCACCTACGAGCAGTACTTC

v_gene: TRBV4-1
abundance: few
d_gene: -
j_gene: TRBJ2-5
CDR3aa: CASSQDGEYQETQYF
CDR3nt: TGCGCCAGCAGCCAAGACGGGGAGTACCAAGAGACCCAGTACTTC

v_gene: TRBV6-1
abundance: few
d_gene: -
j_gene: TRBJ1-1
CDR3aa: CASSEWGPNTEAFF
CDR3nt: TGTGCCAGCAGTGAATGGGGGCCGAACACTGAAGCTTTCTTT

v_gene: TRBV2
abundance: many
d_gene: -
j_gene: TRBJ2-2
CDR3aa: CASAGLNTGELFF
CDR3nt: TGTGCCAGCGCGGGACTCAACACCGGGGAGCTGTTTTTT

v_gene: TRBV27
abundance: many
d_gene: -
j_gene: TRBJ2-2
CDR3aa: CASSFFAVNTGELFF
CDR3nt: TGTGCCAGCAGTTTCTTTGCGGTGAACACCGGGGAGCTGTTTTTT

v_gene: TRBV29-1
abundance: few
d_gene: -
j_gene: TRBJ1-4
CDR3aa: CSVVNFGRGEKLFF
CDR3nt: TGCAGCGTTGTTAACTTCGGGAGGGGTGAAAAACTGTTTTTT

v_gene: TRBV20-1
abundance: -
d_gene: TRBD2
j_gene: TRBJ2-7
CDR3aa: CSARGTSGLYEQYF
CDR3nt: TGCAGTGCTAGGGGGACTAGCGGGTTATACGAGCAGTACTTC

v_gene: TRBV4-3
abundance: -
d_gene: -
j_gene: TRBJ1-2
CDR3aa: CASSQDSQQQFYGYTF
CDR3nt: TGCGCCAGCAGCCAAGATAGCCAGCAGCAGTTCTATGGCTACACCTTC

v_gene: TRBV20-1
abundance: -
d_gene: -
j_gene: TRBJ1-1
CDR3aa: CSATAEHIMNTEAFF
CDR3nt: TGCAGTGCCACAGCGGAACACATAATGAACACTGAAGCTTTCTTT

v_gene: TRBV3-1
abundance: many
d_gene: -
j_gene: TRBJ1-1
CDR3aa: CASSRRLTEVNTEAFF
CDR3nt: TGTGCCAGCAGCCGGAGGCTGACGGAAGTGAACACTGAAGCTTTCTTT

v_gene: TRBV12-3/TRBV12-4
abundance: many
d_gene: -
j_gene: TRBJ2-7
CDR3aa: CASSGLDPYEQYF
CDR3nt: TGTGCCAGCTCCGGTCTAGACCCCTACGAGCAGTACTTC

v_gene: TRBV3-1
abundance: -
d_gene: TRBD2
j_gene: TRBJ2-7
CDR3aa: CASSQGSAGGYEQYF
CDR3nt: TGTGCCAGCAGCCAAGGGTCAGCGGGAGGCTACGAGCAGTACTTC

v_gene: TRBV9
abundance: -
d_gene: TRBD1
j_gene: TRBJ2-5
CDR3aa: CASSVRTGVETQYF
CDR3nt: TGTGCCAGCAGCGTACGGACAGGCGTAGAGACCCAGTACTTC

v_gene: TRBV12-3/TRBV12-4
abundance: many
d_gene: -
j_gene: TRBJ2-5
CDR3aa: CASRVSRQQETQYF
CDR3nt: TGTGCCAGCAGAGTCTCCCGACAACAAGAGACCCAGTACTTC

v_gene: TRBV27
abundance: many
d_gene: TRBD1
j_gene: TRBJ2-5
CDR3aa: CASRGQGAQETQYF
CDR3nt: TGTGCCAGCAGGGGACAGGGGGCTCAAGAGACCCAGTACTTC

v_gene: TRBV7-2
abundance: -
d_gene: TRBD1
j_gene: TRBJ2-7
CDR3aa: CASRAGTGPSYEQYF
CDR3nt: TGTGCCAGCAGGGCCGGGACAGGGCCGTCCTACGAGCAGTACTTC

v_gene: TRBV7-9
abundance: -
d_gene: -
j_gene: TRBJ2-2
CDR3aa: CASSPGAGVTGELFF
CDR3nt: TGTGCCAGCAGCCCAGGGGCGGGAGTCACCGGGGAGCTGTTTTTT

v_gene: TRBV6-1
abundance: -
d_gene: TRBD1
j_gene: TRBJ2-1
CDR3aa: CASSEGFGTGRGGYNEQFF
CDR3nt: TGTGCCAGCAGTGAAGGGTTTGGGACAGGCCGAGGAGGTTACAATGAGCAGTTCTTC